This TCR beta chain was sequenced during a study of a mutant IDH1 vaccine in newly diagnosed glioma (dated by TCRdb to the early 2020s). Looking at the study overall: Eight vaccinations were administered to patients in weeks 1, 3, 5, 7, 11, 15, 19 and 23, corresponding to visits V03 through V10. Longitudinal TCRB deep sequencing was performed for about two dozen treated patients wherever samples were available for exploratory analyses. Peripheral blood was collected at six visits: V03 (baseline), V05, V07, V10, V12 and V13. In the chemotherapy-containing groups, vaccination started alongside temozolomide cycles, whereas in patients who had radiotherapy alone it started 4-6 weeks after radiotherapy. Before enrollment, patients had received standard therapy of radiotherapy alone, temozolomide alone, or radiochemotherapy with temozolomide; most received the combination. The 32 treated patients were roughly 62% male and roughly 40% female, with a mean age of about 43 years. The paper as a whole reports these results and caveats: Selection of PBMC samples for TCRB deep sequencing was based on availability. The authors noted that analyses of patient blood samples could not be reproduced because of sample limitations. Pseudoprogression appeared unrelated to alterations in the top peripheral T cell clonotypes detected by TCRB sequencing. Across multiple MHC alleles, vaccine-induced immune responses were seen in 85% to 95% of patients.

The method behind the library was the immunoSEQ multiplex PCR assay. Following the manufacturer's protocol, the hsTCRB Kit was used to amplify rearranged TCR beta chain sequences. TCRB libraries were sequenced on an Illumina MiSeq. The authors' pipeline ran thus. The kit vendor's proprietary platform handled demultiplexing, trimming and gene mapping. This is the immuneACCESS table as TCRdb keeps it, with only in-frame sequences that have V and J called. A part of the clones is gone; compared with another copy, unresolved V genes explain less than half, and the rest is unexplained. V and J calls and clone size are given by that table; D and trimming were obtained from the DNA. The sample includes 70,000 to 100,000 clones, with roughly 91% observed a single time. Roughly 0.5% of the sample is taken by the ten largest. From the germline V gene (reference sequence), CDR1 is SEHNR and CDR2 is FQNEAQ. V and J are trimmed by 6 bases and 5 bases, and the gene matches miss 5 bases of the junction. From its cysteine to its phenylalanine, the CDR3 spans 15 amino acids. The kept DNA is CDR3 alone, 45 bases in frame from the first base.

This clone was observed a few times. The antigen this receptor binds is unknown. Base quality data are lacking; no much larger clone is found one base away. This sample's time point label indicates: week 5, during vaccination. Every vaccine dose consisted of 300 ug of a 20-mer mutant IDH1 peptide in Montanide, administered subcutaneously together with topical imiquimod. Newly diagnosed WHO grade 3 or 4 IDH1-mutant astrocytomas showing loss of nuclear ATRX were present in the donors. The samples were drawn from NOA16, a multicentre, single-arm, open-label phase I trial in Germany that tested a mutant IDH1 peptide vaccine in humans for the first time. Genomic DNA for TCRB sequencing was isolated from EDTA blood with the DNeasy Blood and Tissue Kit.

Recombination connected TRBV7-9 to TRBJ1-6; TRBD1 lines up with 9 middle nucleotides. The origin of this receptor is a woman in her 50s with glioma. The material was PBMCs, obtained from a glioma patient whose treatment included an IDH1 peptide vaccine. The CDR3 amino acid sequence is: CASSQGDRDNSPLHF. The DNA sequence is TGTGCCAGCAGTCAGGGGGACAGGGATAATTCACCCCTCCACTTT. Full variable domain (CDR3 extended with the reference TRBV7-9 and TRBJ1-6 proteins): DTGVSQNPRHKITKRGQNVTFRCDPISEHNRLYWYRQTLGQGPEFLTYFQNEAQLEKSRLLSDRFSAERPKGSFSTLEIQRTEQGDSAMYLCASSQGDRDNSPLHFGNGTRLTVT.